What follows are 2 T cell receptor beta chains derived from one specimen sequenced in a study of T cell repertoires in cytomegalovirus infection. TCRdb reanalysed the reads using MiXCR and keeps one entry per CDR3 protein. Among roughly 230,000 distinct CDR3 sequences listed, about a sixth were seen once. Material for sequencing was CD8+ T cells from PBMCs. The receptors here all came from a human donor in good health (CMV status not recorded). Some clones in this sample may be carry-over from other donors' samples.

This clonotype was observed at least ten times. This CDR3 is CSALGTASNYGYTF. CDR3 nucleotide sequence: TGCAGCGCTCTCGGGACAGCTAGTAACTATGGCTACACCTTC. The chain has TRBV29-1 and TRBJ1-2; 7 bases are shared with TRBD1. Germline trimming cut 7 bases from V and 1 base from J; bases unmatched to any gene: 9. The length of the CDR3 is 14 residues. Germline V gene lookup returns CDR1 SQVTM and CDR2 ANQGSEA.

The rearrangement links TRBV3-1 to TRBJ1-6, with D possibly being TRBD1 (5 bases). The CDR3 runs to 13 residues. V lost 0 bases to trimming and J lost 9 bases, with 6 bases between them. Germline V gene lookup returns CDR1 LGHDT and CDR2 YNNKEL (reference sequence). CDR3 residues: CASSQDRVSPLHF. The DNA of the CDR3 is TGTGCCAGCAGCCAAGACAGGGTTTCACCCCTCCACTTT. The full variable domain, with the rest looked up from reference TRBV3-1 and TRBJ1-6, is DTAVSQTPKYLVTQMGNDKSIKCEQNLGHDTMYWYKQDSKKFLKIMFSYNNKELIINETVPNRFSPKSPDKAHLNLHINSLELGDSAVYFCASSQDRVSPLHFGNGTRLTVT.